Presented here are 23 T cell receptor beta chains from one specimen sequenced in a study of shared clonotypes between healthy human individuals. Sequencing was performed with immunoSEQ multiplex PCR; in TCRdb, only in-frame clones are kept and a portion is missing. The sample has over 950,000 clones, around three quarters seen once. Specimen: memory CD4+ T cells from PBMCs. Noted subset: CD45RA-negative fraction. The receptors stem from a man in his late teens or twenties in good health. Some clones in this sample may be carry-over from other donors' samples.

This chain joins TRBV2 and TRBJ2-3; TRBD2 might be the D (5 bases). Trimming cost V 5 bases and J 6 bases, with 15 bases left between them. Germline lookup yields CDR1 SNHLY and CDR2 FYNNEI. The CDR3 totals 14 residues. The CDR3 protein is CASSKNGLEDTQYF. The CDR3 region has the DNA TGTGCCAGCAGTAAAAATGGACTCGAGGATACGCAGTATTTT.

The chain joins TRBV2 to TRBJ1-1; D remains unclear. The ends were cut back, 8 bases at V and 3 bases at J, with 13 bases in the middle. The CDR3 has 13 residues. The germline CDR1 and CDR2 sequences are SNHLY and FYNNEI. CDR3 sequence: CASGQALDTEAFF. CDR3 nucleotide sequence: TGTGCCAGCGGGCAGGCTCTCGACACTGAAGCTTTCTTT.

The chain couples TRBV5-5 to TRBJ2-1; D unresolved. The CDR3 sequence is 16 residues long. CDR1 is SGHKS, CDR2 YYEKEE, per germline (reference sequence). V dropped 4 bases and J dropped 0 bases, with 14 bases sitting between them. The CDR3 sequence: CASSPQAASSYNEQFF. CDR3 sequence (DNA): TGTGCCAGCAGCCCCCAGGCGGCAAGCTCCTACAATGAGCAGTTCTTC.

The J gene is TRBJ2-6, the V gene TRBV2; no reliable D call. The CDR3 runs 14 residues. Trimming shortened V by 0 bases and J by 4 bases, and 4 bases separated the two germline ends. Germline V gene data show CDR1 as SNHLY and CDR2 as FYNNEI. CDR3 bases: TGTGCCAGCAGTGAAGCTCGGGGGGCCAACGTCCTGACTTTC. Protein product: CASSEARGANVLTF. Together with reference TRBV2 and TRBJ2-6, the CDR3 gives the full variable domain: EPEVTQTPSHQVTQMGQEVILRCVPISNHLYFYWYRQILGQKVEFLVSFYNNEISEKSEIFDDQFSVERPDGSNFTLKIRSTKLEDSAMYFCASSEARGANVLTFGAGSRLTVL.

This chain joins TRBV4-1 and TRBJ1-2; a possible D gene is TRBD1 (5 bases). This CDR3 is 14 amino acids long. Germline V lookup: CDR1 MGHRA, CDR2 YSYEKL. The V end lost 4 bases, the J end lost 3 bases, and 12 bases lay between the germline ends. CDR3 residues: CASSPAGGYYGYTF. The CDR3 DNA is TGCGCCAGCAGCCCCGCGGGGGGGTACTATGGCTACACCTTC.

In the case of this clone: This may stem from a read error, because a much larger clone lies one nucleotide away. This chain links TRBV7-3 with TRBJ2-7, with 7 bases identical to TRBD1. The junction had 0 bases not matched to a gene; V was cut back by 4 bases and J by 0 bases. The germline gives CDR1 SGHTA, CDR2 FQGTGA. The CDR3 loop spans 13 amino acids. The DNA for the CDR3 is TGTGCCAGCAGCTGGGACAGCTCCTACGAGCAGTACTTC. Encoded protein: CASSWDSSYEQYF.

This rearrangement joins TRBV14 to TRBJ2-7, with D unresolved. CDR1 and CDR2 from the germline V gene are SGHDN and FVKESK. Trimming took 1 base from V and 6 from J, leaving 28 bases between them. The CDR3 totals 19 residues. DNA of the CDR3: TGTGCCAGCAGCCAAGGTTGGGCCCGTATTCCAGCCTTATACTCCGAGCAGTACTTC. Its protein product is CASSQGWARIPALYSEQYF. The variable domain in full, completed from reference TRBV14 and TRBJ2-7, reads EAGVTQFPSHSVIEKGQTVTLRCDPISGHDNLYWYRRVMGKEIKFLLHFVKESKQDESGMPNNRFLAERTGGTYSTLKVQPAELEDSGVYFCASSQGWARIPALYSEQYFGPGTRLTVT.

The genes are TRBV5-4 and TRBJ2-1, with D perhaps TRBD2 (5 bases). Between the trimmed V and J ends, which lost 4 bases and 2 bases, there was a span of 13 bases. Looked up from germline, CDR1 is SGHNT and CDR2 is YYREEE (reference sequence). The CDR3 contains 15 residues. The CDR3 nucleotides are TGTGCCAGCAGCGAGACTGGGGAGACCTACAATGAGCAGTTCTTC. Its protein product is CASSETGETYNEQFF. The variable domain in full, with the rest retrieved from reference TRBV5-4 and TRBJ2-1, is ETGVTQSPTHLIKTRGQQVTLRCSSQSGHNTVSWYQQALGQGPQFIFQYYREEENGRGNFPPRFSGLQFPNYSSELNVNALELDDSALYLCASSETGETYNEQFFGPGTRLTVL.

This chain joins TRBV4-1 and TRBJ2-7; D possibly corresponds to TRBD1 (5 bases). Germline V gives CDR1 MGHRA, CDR2 YSYEKL. The CDR3 totals 16 residues. The germline V and J ends were trimmed by 1 base and 0 bases, with 13 bases remaining between them. As DNA, the CDR3 is TGCGCCAGCAGCCAAGGCCCTGGGGCGGTCTCCTACGAGCAGTACTTC. The encoded protein is CASSQGPGAVSYEQYF.

For the CDR3, the DNA is TGTGCCAGTAGTTATGACAGCAACTATGGCTACACCTTC. Amino acids: CASSYDSNYGYTF. The rearrangement uses TRBV19 and TRBJ1-2; TRBD1 might be the D (5 bases). The CDR3 runs to 13 residues. The germline V and J ends were trimmed by 5 bases and 2 bases, with 9 bases remaining between them. Germline CDR1 reads LNHDA; CDR2 reads SQIVND (reference sequence).

The chain couples TRBV5-8 to TRBJ2-7; TRBD2 is a possible D gene (6 bases). Trimming left V 4 bases short and J 4 bases short, with 15 bases between. The CDR3 contains 14 residues. Per the germline V gene, CDR1 is SGHTS and CDR2 is YDEGEE. The CDR3 nucleotides are TGTGCCAGCAGCCCCCACGTCCTAGCGTACGAGCAGTACTTC. Its protein is CASSPHVLAYEQYF.

The rearrangement uses TRBV6-5 and TRBJ1-1; 10 positions match TRBD1. With V trimmed by 1 base and J by 5 bases, 1 base remained unmatched. This CDR3 is built from 14 residues. CDR1 and CDR2 (germline): MNHEY, SVGAGI. CDR3 protein: CASSYWDRGTEAFF. The CDR3 bases are TGTGCCAGCAGTTACTGGGACAGGGGAACTGAAGCTTTCTTT.

This sequence joins TRBV28 and TRBJ2-7; 8 nucleotides agree with TRBD1. Trimming removed 5 bases from V and 7 bases from J; junction bases left unmatched: 13. The CDR3 length is 15 residues. Looked up from germline, CDR1 is MDHEN and CDR2 is SYDVKM. DNA for the CDR3: TGTGCCAGCAGTGAACGGACAGGGCTGGTTCGGGAGCAGTACTTC. It yields the protein CASSERTGLVREQYF.

This clone has a single count. This chain joins TRBV6-1 and TRBJ2-7; 9 bases match TRBD1. Germline assignment: CDR1 MNHNS and CDR2 SASEGT. V was clipped by 10 bases and J by 2 bases; unmatched bases: 3. The CDR3 is 12 residues long. The CDR3 loop is CATDRGAYEQYF. DNA for the CDR3: TGTGCCACCGACAGGGGGGCCTACGAGCAGTACTTC.

Details on this clone: The missing conserved phenylalanine or tryptophan at the end of this CDR3 makes a read error likely. The chain links TRBV6-6 to TRBJ1-5, with 9 positions matching TRBD1. Trimming cost V 4 bases and J 7 bases; bases outside gene matches: 11. Germline V gene data show CDR1 as MNHNY and CDR2 as SVGAGI (reference sequence). The CDR3 consists of 16 residues. The CDR3 sequence is CASSFPTGGAGQPQHL. The DNA of the CDR3 is TGTGCCAGCAGTTTCCCTACAGGGGGCGCCGGCCAGCCCCAGCATCTT.

The chain combines TRBV30 with TRBJ1-4; 10 nucleotides align to TRBD1. Germline V CDR1 and CDR2: GTSNPN, SVGIG (reference sequence). V lost 2 bases to trimming and J lost 6 bases; unmatched junction nucleotides: 6. This CDR3 has 15 amino acids. As DNA, the CDR3 is TGTGCCTGGAGTTCCTACGGGACAGGGGATGAAAAACTGTTTTTT. Translation: CAWSSYGTGDEKLFF.

The chain joins TRBV2 to TRBJ2-4; D perhaps matches TRBD2 (6 bases). This CDR3 region has 13 residues. V was trimmed by 8 bases and J by 0 bases, leaving 8 bases between them. In germline, CDR1 is SNHLY, CDR2 FYNNEI. Here the CDR3 DNA reads TGTGCCAGCGCGGGGCTAGCCAAAAACATTCAGTACTTC. This codes for CASAGLAKNIQYF.

The rearrangement links TRBV10-2 to TRBJ2-1; 7 bases are shared with TRBD2. The V segment lost 2 bases and the J segment 6 bases; nucleotides outside the gene matches: 7. The CDR3 runs to 15 residues. Germline V gene lookup returns CDR1 WSHSY and CDR2 SAAADI. Written as DNA, the CDR3 is TGCGCCAGCAGTGAGAAGGGAGGGGCCCTCAATGAGCAGTTCTTC. This codes for CASSEKGGALNEQFF.

This chain uses TRBV6-6 with TRBJ1-6; no definite D call. The CDR3 is made up of 14 amino acids. CDR1 MNHNY and CDR2 SVGAGI come from the germline V gene (reference sequence). V was pared by 6 bases and J by 6 bases, with 12 bases between. This CDR3 is CASRATVSNSPLHF. In DNA, the CDR3 is TGTGCCAGCAGAGCTACCGTCTCTAATTCACCCCTCCACTTT.

Ten or more counts support this clone. This chain uses TRBV11-3 with TRBJ2-2, with 8 bases lining up with TRBD2. The J segment lost 5 bases and the V segment lost 8 bases, leaving 7 bases of the junction unmatched. CDR1 and CDR2 (germline): SGHNT, YENEEA. The CDR3 is 14 residues long. CDR3: CASGAGVGTGELFF. DNA of the CDR3: TGTGCCAGCGGAGCGGGAGTGGGTACCGGGGAGCTGTTTTTT.

The V call is TRBV28, the J call TRBJ1-2, with 7 bases aligning to TRBD1. Germline V lookup: CDR1 MDHEN, CDR2 SYDVKM. The CDR3 extends over 16 amino acids. With 2 bases clipped from V and 8 bases from J, the junction kept 14 bases outside the gene matches. The CDR3 DNA reads as TGTGCCAGCAGTTTACCCAACTACGACAGGGTCAAGGGCTACACCTTC. Its protein product is CASSLPNYDRVKGYTF.

With respect to this clone: With a much larger clone just one base away, this may be a read error. This rearrangement joins TRBV2 to TRBJ1-1, with D possibly matching TRBD1 (6 bases). The germline CDR1 and CDR2 sequences are SNHLY and FYNNEI. CDR3 length equals 13 residues. V lost 6 bases and J 1 base, leaving 9 bases between the germline ends. CDR3 residues: CASRQQGNTEAFF. CDR3 in DNA: TGTGCCAGCAGACAACAGGGGAACACTGAAGCTTTCTTT.

The table lists this clone with a count of one. The chain has TRBV7-6 and TRBJ2-1; the match to TRBD2 covers 9 bases. CDR1 is SGHVS and CDR2 is FNYEAQ in the germline V gene. CDR3 length equals 17 residues. V dropped 5 bases and J dropped 5; count of bases not matched to a gene: 13. The DNA for the CDR3 is TGTGCCAGCAGCCTTTGGTCTAGCGGGAATCGGGACAATGAGCAGTTCTTC. This gives the protein CASSLWSSGNRDNEQFF.